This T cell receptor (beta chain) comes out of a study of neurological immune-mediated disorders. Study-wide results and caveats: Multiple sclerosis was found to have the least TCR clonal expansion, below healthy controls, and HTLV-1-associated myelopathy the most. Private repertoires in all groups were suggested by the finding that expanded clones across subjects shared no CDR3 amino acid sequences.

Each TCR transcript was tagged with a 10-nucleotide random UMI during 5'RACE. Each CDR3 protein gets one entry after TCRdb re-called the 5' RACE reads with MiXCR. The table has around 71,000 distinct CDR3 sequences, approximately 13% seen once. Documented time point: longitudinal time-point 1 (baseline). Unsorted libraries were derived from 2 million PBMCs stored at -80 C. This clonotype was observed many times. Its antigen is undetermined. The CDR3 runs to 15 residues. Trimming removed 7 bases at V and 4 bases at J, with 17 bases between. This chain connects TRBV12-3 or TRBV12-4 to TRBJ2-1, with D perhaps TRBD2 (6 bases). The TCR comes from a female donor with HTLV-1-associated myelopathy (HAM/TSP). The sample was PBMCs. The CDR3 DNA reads TGTGCCAGCACCCCCCAGGCGGGGCGATACAATGAGCAGTTCTTC. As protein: CASTPQAGRYNEQFF.